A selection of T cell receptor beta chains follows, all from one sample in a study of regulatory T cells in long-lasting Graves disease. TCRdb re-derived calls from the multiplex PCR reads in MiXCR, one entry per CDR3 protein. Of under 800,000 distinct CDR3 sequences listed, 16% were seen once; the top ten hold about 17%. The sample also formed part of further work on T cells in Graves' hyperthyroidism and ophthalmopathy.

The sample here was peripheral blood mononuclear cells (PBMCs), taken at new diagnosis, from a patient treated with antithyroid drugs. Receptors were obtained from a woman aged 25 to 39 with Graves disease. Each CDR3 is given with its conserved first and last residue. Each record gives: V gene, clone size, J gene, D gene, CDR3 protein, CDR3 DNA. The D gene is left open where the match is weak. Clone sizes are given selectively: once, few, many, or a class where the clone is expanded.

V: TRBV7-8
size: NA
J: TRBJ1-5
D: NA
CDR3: CASSKAPSNQPQHF
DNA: TGTGCCAGCAGCAAGGCGCCTAGCAATCAGCCCCAGCATTTT

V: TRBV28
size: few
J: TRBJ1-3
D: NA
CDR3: CASSPSGGPDSGNTIYF
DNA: TGTGCCAGCAGTCCCTCGGGGGGGCCAGACTCTGGAAACACCATATATTTT

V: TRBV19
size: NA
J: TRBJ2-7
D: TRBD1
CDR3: CANLTGTGDYEQYF
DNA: TGTGCCAACCTAACCGGGACAGGAGACTACGAGCAGTACTTC

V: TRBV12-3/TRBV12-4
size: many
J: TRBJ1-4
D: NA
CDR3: CASSPRTLPANEKLFF
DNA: TGTGCCAGCAGTCCCAGGACCCTTCCGGCTAATGAAAAACTGTTTTTT

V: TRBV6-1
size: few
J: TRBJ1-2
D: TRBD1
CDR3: CASSPLGQGRGYGYTF
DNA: TGTGCCAGCAGCCCCTTAGGACAGGGTCGGGGCTATGGCTACACCTTC

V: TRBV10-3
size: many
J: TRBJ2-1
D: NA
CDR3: CAISDPGDTGHNEQFF
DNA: TGTGCCATCAGTGACCCGGGGGACACAGGACACAATGAGCAGTTCTTC

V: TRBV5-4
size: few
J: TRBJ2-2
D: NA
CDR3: CASQRSPVGANTGELFF
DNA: TGTGCCAGCCAGCGGTCCCCCGTGGGCGCGAACACCGGGGAGCTGTTTTTT

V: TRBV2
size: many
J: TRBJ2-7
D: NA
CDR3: CASSEEGYEQYF
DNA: TGTGCCAGCAGTGAAGAGGGCTACGAGCAGTACTTC

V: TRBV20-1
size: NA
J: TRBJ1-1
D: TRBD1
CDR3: CSARDRVGNTEAFF
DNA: TGCAGTGCCCGGGACAGGGTAGGTAACACTGAAGCTTTCTTT

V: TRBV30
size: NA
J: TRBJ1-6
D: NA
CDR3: CAWSPEVGSPLHF
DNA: TGTGCCTGGAGTCCCGAGGTGGGTTCACCCCTCCACTTT

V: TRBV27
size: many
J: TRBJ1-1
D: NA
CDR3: CASSPKGYFRTEAFF
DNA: TGTGCCAGCAGTCCTAAGGGGTATTTCAGGACTGAAGCTTTCTTT

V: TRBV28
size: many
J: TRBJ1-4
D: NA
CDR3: CASKGRLGGNEKLFF
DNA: TGTGCCAGCAAAGGGAGATTGGGGGGTAATGAAAAACTGTTTTTT

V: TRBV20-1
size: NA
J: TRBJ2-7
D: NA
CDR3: CSEKTASRDYEQYF
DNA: TGCAGTGAGAAGACAGCAAGCCGGGACTACGAGCAGTACTTC

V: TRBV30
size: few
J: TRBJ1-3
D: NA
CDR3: CAWSGADSGNTIYF
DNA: TGTGCCTGGAGTGGCGCAGACTCTGGAAACACCATATATTTT

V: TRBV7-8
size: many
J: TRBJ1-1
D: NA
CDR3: CASSFTSRFSEAFF
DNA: TGTGCCAGCAGCTTCACGTCGAGGTTTTCTGAAGCTTTCTTT

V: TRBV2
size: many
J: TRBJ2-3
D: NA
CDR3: CASSVPRGGGTDTQYF
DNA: TGTGCCAGCAGTGTCCCGCGGGGCGGAGGCACAGATACGCAGTATTTT

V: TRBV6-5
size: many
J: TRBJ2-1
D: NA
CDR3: CASSYERRSYNEQFF
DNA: TGTGCCAGCAGTTACGAGCGGAGATCCTACAATGAGCAGTTCTTC

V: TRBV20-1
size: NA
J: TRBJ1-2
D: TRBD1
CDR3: CSAGGQGVYYGYTF
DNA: TGCAGTGCCGGGGGACAGGGGGTATACTATGGCTACACCTTC

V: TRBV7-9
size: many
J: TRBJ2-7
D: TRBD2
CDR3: CASSYKGLADRYEQYF
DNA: TGTGCCAGCAGCTACAAGGGACTAGCGGACCGCTACGAGCAGTACTTC

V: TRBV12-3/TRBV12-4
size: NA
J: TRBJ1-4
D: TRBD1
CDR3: CASSPRTGMGKLFF
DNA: TGTGCCAGCAGTCCCCGGACAGGGATGGGGAAACTGTTTTTT

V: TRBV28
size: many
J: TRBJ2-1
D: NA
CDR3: CASSFHRVDEQFF
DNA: TGTGCCAGCAGTTTCCACAGGGTAGATGAGCAGTTCTTC

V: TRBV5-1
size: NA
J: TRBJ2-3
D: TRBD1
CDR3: CASSPQGADRVTDTQYF
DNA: TGCGCCAGCAGCCCCCAGGGGGCTGACAGAGTCACAGATACGCAGTATTTT

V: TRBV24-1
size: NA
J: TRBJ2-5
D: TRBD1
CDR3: CATSGAGTGEWETQYF
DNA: TGTGCCACCAGTGGGGCCGGGACAGGGGAGTGGGAGACCCAGTACTTC

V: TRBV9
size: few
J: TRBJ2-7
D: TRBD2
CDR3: CASSSRGGKDEQYF
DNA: TGTGCCAGCAGCTCCCGGGGGGGGAAGGACGAGCAGTACTTC

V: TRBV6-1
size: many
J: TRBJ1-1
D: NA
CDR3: CASRIGPMNTEAFF
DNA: TGTGCCAGCAGAATCGGACCCATGAACACTGAAGCTTTCTTT

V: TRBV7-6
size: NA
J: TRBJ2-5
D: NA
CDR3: CASSLAAGPNSGSQYF
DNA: TGTGCCAGCAGCTTAGCCGCGGGACCAAATAGTGGGTCCCAGTACTTC

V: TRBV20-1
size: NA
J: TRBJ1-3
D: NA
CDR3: CSVLGAGNTIYF
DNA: TGCAGTGTTCTCGGGGCTGGAAACACCATATATTTT

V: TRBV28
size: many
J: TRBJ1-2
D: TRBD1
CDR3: CASSYTPITGGDGYTF
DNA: TGTGCCAGCAGCTATACCCCAATAACAGGGGGCGATGGCTACACCTTC

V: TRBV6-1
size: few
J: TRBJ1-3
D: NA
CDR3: CASIDGGSGNTIYF
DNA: TGTGCCAGCATCGACGGTGGGTCAGGGAACACCATATATTTT

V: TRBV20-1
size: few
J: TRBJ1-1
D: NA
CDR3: CSARRGILNTEAFF
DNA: TGCAGTGCTAGACGAGGAATCCTAAACACTGAAGCTTTCTTT

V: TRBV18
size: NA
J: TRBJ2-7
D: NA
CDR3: CASSPLQSSYEQYF
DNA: TGTGCCAGCTCACCACTTCAAAGCTCCTACGAGCAGTACTTC

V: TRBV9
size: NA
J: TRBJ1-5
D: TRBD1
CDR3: CASSATGNVREPQHF
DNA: TGTGCCAGCAGCGCGACAGGGAACGTGCGGGAGCCCCAGCATTTT

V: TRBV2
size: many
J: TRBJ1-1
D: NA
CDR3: CASSEKGAGGTEAFF
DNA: TGTGCCAGCAGTGAAAAGGGAGCAGGAGGGACTGAAGCTTTCTTT

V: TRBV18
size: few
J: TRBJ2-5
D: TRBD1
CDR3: CASSPPQGQTDQETQYF
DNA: TGTGCCAGCTCACCACCGCAGGGACAGACGGACCAAGAGACCCAGTACTTC

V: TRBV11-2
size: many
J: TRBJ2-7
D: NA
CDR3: CASSRDTRGEQYF
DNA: TGTGCCAGCAGCCGAGATACCAGGGGTGAGCAGTACTTC

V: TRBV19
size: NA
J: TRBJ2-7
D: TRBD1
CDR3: CASSRTGGLTYEQYF
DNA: TGTGCCAGTAGTCGCACAGGGGGCCTCACCTACGAGCAGTACTTC

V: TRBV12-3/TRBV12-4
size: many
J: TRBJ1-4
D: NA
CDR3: CASSLPQGLGGEKLFF
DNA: TGTGCCAGCAGTTTACCCCAGGGGCTCGGTGGTGAAAAACTGTTTTTT

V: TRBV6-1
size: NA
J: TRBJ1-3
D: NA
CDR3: CASKRALGGRSGNTIYF
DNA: TGTGCCAGCAAGAGGGCGTTGGGGGGGCGATCTGGAAACACCATATATTTT

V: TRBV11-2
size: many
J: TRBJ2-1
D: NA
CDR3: CASRPDNNEQFF
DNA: TGTGCCAGCAGACCGGACAACAATGAGCAGTTCTTC

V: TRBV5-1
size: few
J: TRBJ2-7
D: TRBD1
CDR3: CASSPERQGAAYEQYF
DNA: TGCGCCAGCAGCCCCGAGCGGCAGGGGGCGGCCTACGAGCAGTACTTC

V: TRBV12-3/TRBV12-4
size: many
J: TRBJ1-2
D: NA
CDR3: CASSLDPGAGYGYTF
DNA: TGTGCCAGCAGTTTAGATCCAGGGGCGGGCTATGGCTACACCTTC

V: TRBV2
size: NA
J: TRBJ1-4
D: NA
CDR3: CASIEGPNEKLFF
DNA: TGTGCCAGCATCGAGGGGCCGAACGAAAAACTGTTTTTT

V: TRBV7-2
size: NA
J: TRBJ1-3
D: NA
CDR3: CASSLVSGPGNTIYF
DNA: TGTGCCAGCAGCTTAGTGTCCGGGCCAGGAAACACCATATATTTT

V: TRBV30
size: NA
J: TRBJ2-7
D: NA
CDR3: CAWSVQEREQYF
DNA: TGTGCCTGGAGTGTACAGGAAAGAGAGCAGTACTTC

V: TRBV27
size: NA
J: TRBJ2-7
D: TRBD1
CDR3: CASSLSSRGSSYEQYF
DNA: TGTGCCAGCAGTTTATCGAGCAGGGGGAGCTCCTACGAGCAGTACTTC

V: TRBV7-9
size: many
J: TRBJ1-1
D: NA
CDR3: CASSLVEGNTEAFF
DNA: TGTGCCAGCAGCTTAGTAGAGGGTAACACTGAAGCTTTCTTT

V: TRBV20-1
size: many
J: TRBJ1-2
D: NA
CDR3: CSARPTGLYTF
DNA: TGCAGTGCTAGACCCACAGGGCTCTACACCTTC

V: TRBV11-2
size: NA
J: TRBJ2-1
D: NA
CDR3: CASSSFGVYNEQFF
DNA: TGTGCCAGCAGCTCCTTCGGGGTCTACAATGAGCAGTTCTTC